These T cell receptor beta chains were read from a single sample in a study of blood T cell repertoires in COVID-19. Here immunoSEQ multiplex PCR was the method, and the copy in TCRdb shows in-frame clones only, minus some. The data contain roughly 100,000 clones, about nine tenths of them singletons. The sample was peripheral blood. These receptor sequences come from a woman in her 50s with COVID-19, enrolled during active disease. Both conserved end residues are part of each CDR3. D genes are given only for firm matches. Clone size is given for some rows only: seen once, a few or many times, or a class if the clone is expanded.

TRBV7-2,NA,TRBJ1-1,NA,TGTGCCAGCAGCCCGACAGTGGGGAACACTGAAGCTTTCTTT,CASSPTVGNTEAFF
TRBV12-3/TRBV12-4,NA,TRBJ1-3,NA,TGTGCCAGCGTAGAAGGAAACACCATATATTTT,CASVEGNTIYF
TRBV6-1,NA,TRBJ1-2,NA,TGTGCCAGCAGTGAGGGGACTGACAAGTATGGCTACACCTTC,CASSEGTDKYGYTF
TRBV5-1,NA,TRBJ1-2,NA,TGCGCCAGCAGCCCAGAGACAGGACCAAACTATGGCTACACCTTC,CASSPETGPNYGYTF
TRBV3-1/TRBV3-2,NA,TRBJ2-4,NA,TGTGCCAGCAGCCCAGGACTACCGACACAAAACATTCAGTACTTC,CASSPGLPTQNIQYF
TRBV18,TRBD1,TRBJ2-5,once,TGTGCCAGCTCACCCCAGGGACAGGGGGCTGGGGAGACCCAGTACTTC,CASSPQGQGAGETQYF
TRBV10-2,NA,TRBJ1-2,NA,TGCGCCAGCAGTGAGTCGATCGGGAACTATGGCTACACCTTC,CASSESIGNYGYTF
TRBV6-2/TRBV6-3,TRBD2,TRBJ2-5,NA,TGTGCCAGCAGTTACTCAACTACCGGGGGGGCCCAGAGGGAGACCCAGTACTTC,CASSYSTTGGAQRETQYF
TRBV6-5,TRBD2,TRBJ2-1,NA,TGTGCCAGTTTCGCCGGGACTAGCGGGGGGGACGAGCAGTTCTTC,CASFAGTSGGDEQFF
TRBV19,TRBD1,TRBJ2-7,NA,TGTGCCAGTAGTATAGGAGGGGGCAGCTACGAGCAGTACTTC,CASSIGGGSYEQYF
TRBV7-9,NA,TRBJ2-5,NA,TGTGCCAGCAGCTTATGGGGAGATCAAGAGACCCAGTACTTC,CASSLWGDQETQYF
TRBV4-1,NA,TRBJ1-4,NA,TGCGCCAGCACCCTAGACAGGATTAATGAAAAACTGTTTTTT,CASTLDRINEKLFF
TRBV29-1,TRBD1,TRBJ2-4,NA,TGCAGCATTAGGACCGGGACAGGCAAAAACATTCAGTACTTC,CSIRTGTGKNIQYF
TRBV9,TRBD2,TRBJ2-1,once,TGTGCCAGCAGCCCCCCGACTAGCGGACACAATGAGCAGTTCTTC,CASSPPTSGHNEQFF
TRBV7-3,TRBD1,TRBJ1-1,NA,TGTGCCAGCAGCTCCCTCCCGGGACAGACAATGAACACTGAAGCTTTCTTT,CASSSLPGQTMNTEAFF
TRBV3-1/TRBV3-2,NA,TRBJ1-1,NA,TGTGCCAGCAGCCAAGTGGGACAGAACACTGAAGCTTTCTTT,CASSQVGQNTEAFF
TRBV6-5,NA,TRBJ2-1,NA,TGTGCCAGCCGATCCCAAGCAGGTGAGCAGTTCTTC,CASRSQAGEQFF
TRBV11-2,NA,TRBJ2-7,once,TGTGCCAGCAGCTTAGGGTTTTTGGGCAGCTCCTACGAGCAGTACTTC,CASSLGFLGSSYEQYF
TRBV2,TRBD1,TRBJ1-1,NA,TGTGCCAGCAGACAGGGGGCGCAAACTGAAGCTTTCTTT,CASRQGAQTEAFF
TRBV15,NA,TRBJ2-7,NA,TGTGCCACCAGCAGAGATCTTGGTGACATCTCCTACGAGCAGTACTTC,CATSRDLGDISYEQYF
TRBV12-5,TRBD1,TRBJ2-5,NA,TGTGCTAGTGGCTCCCGAGGGGGCGGGGAGACCCAGTACTTC,CASGSRGGGETQYF
TRBV19,NA,TRBJ1-4,NA,TGTGCCAGTAGTGAGTCAGGGCGTAATGAAAAACTGTTTTTT,CASSESGRNEKLFF
TRBV7-3,NA,TRBJ2-3,NA,TGTGCCAGCAGCTCACAAGGGGGTGGCACAGATACGCAGTATTTT,CASSSQGGGTDTQYF
TRBV9,NA,TRBJ2-3,once,TGTGCCAGCAGCCCCGGGGGGCCCAGCACAGATACGCAGTATTTT,CASSPGGPSTDTQYF
TRBV10-3,NA,TRBJ1-6,few,TGTGCCACCAGGGCTACAGGCCCTAATTCACCCCTCCACTTT,CATRATGPNSPLHF
TRBV7-2,TRBD1,TRBJ1-2,NA,TGTGCCAGCAGCCAGATGACAGGGGGCCATGGCTACACCTTC,CASSQMTGGHGYTF
TRBV7-9,NA,TRBJ1-2,NA,TGTGCCAGCAGCCCGGCCCCTAGGAGCGGCTACACCTTC,CASSPAPRSGYTF
TRBV7-9,NA,TRBJ2-5,NA,TGTGCCAGCAGCCCTTCCCTCCCGGGGACCCAGTACTTC,CASSPSLPGTQYF
TRBV3-1/TRBV3-2,TRBD1,TRBJ2-5,NA,TGTGCCAGCAGCAAGACAGGGGGGCAAGAGACCCAGTACTTC,CASSKTGGQETQYF
TRBV9,TRBD1,TRBJ1-2,NA,TGTGCCAGCAGCGTAGGTCCCCTCGTAGACAGGGGGCGAGGCTATGGCTACACCTTC,CASSVGPLVDRGRGYGYTF
TRBV4-1,NA,TRBJ2-7,NA,TGCGCCAGCAGCCAAGAGCCCAGTCGTCGCGAGCAGTACTTC,CASSQEPSRREQYF
TRBV7-6,TRBD2,TRBJ2-3,NA,TGTGCCAGCAGACCTCTAGCGGGGGTATCTATAGATACGCAGTATTTT,CASRPLAGVSIDTQYF
TRBV3-1/TRBV3-2,TRBD2,TRBJ2-7,NA,TGTGCCAGCAGCCAAGTGAGTCCGGGGGGGCTGCGGGAGCAGTACTTC,CASSQVSPGGLREQYF
TRBV18,NA,TRBJ1-5,once,TGTGCCAGCTCACCTACAGTCAATCAGCCCCAGCATTTT,CASSPTVNQPQHF
TRBV18,NA,TRBJ1-2,NA,TGTGCCAGCTCGCCTTCCCAGGGCCCCATTAACTATGGCTACACCTTC,CASSPSQGPINYGYTF
TRBV30,NA,TRBJ2-6,NA,TGTGCCTCCTCCCCACCAGGCTCTGGGGCCAACGTCCTGACTTTC,CASSPPGSGANVLTF
TRBV5-6,TRBD1,TRBJ1-6,NA,TGTGCCAGCAGCCCACCGGGACAGGGAGGCGGGTATAATTCACCCCTCCACTTT,CASSPPGQGGGYNSPLHF
TRBV6-4,NA,TRBJ2-7,NA,TGTGCCAGCAGTCCTTTTTTAGGGGCCTACGAGCAGTACTTC,CASSPFLGAYEQYF
TRBV29-1,TRBD1,TRBJ1-4,NA,TGCAGCGTCACCTGGACAGGGACGGGTGAAAAACTGTTTTTT,CSVTWTGTGEKLFF
TRBV12-3/TRBV12-4,NA,TRBJ2-7,NA,TGTGCCAGCAGCGCAGGGAGGAACTACGAGCAGTACTTC,CASSAGRNYEQYF
TRBV7-2,TRBD2,TRBJ2-2,few,TGTGCCAGCAGCTTCCTTAGCGGGGGGGCCACCGGGGAGCTGTTTTTT,CASSFLSGGATGELFF
TRBV6-1,TRBD2,TRBJ2-1,NA,TGTGCCAGCAGTGTGGGACTAGCGGGGGCATACAATGAGCAGTTCTTC,CASSVGLAGAYNEQFF
TRBV6-4,NA,TRBJ2-4,NA,TGTGCCAGCAGTGAGGAGGCGACGGGGGCCAAAAACATTCAGTACTTC,CASSEEATGAKNIQYF
TRBV18,TRBD1,TRBJ2-5,once,TGTGCCAGCTCGCCCGGGACAGAGATCGGAGAGACCCAGTACTTC,CASSPGTEIGETQYF
TRBV3-1/TRBV3-2,TRBD2,TRBJ2-3,NA,TGTGCCAGCAGCCCTACTAGCGGGAACACAGATACGCAGTATTTT,CASSPTSGNTDTQYF
TRBV3-1/TRBV3-2,NA,TRBJ1-5,few,TGTGCCAGCAGCCAAAAGGCAGGCTTGCAGCCCCAGCATTTT,CASSQKAGLQPQHF
TRBV5-5,NA,TRBJ1-1,NA,TGTGCCAGCAGCTTGGTAGGGGACACTGAAGCTTTCTTT,CASSLVGDTEAFF
TRBV11-2,NA,TRBJ1-1,NA,TGTGCCAGCAAAACGGGGGGCTTGGCCACTGAAGCTTTCTTT,CASKTGGLATEAFF
TRBV4-1,TRBD2,TRBJ2-5,NA,TGCGCCAGCAGCCCCCCTAGCGGGGGCCCACAGGGGGCCCAGTACTTC,CASSPPSGGPQGAQYF
TRBV7-8,NA,TRBJ2-3,once,TGTGCCAGCAGCTTAGAATTTGGGACATCCCGTACGCAGTATTTT,CASSLEFGTSRTQYF
TRBV23-1,NA,TRBJ1-1,NA,TGCGCCAGCAGTCAACGACAGGAAGAGAACACTGAAGCTTTCTTT,CASSQRQEENTEAFF
TRBV28,TRBD2,TRBJ2-7,NA,TGTGCCAGCAACGTATGGGGGAAGCGGGGGGCCAGCTACGAGCAGTACTTC,CASNVWGKRGASYEQYF
TRBV5-5,TRBD2,TRBJ2-7,NA,TGTGCCAGCAGCTACCAGGGAGGGTACGAGCAGTACTTC,CASSYQGGYEQYF
TRBV6-5,NA,TRBJ1-6,NA,TGTGCCAGCGTGCGGTTCCGTGATTCACCCCTCCACTTT,CASVRFRDSPLHF
TRBV6-6,NA,TRBJ2-1,NA,TGTGCCAGCACTTCTGCCGAGGTCACTCTCTACAATGAGCAGTTCTTC,CASTSAEVTLYNEQFF